Listed here is a single T cell receptor beta chain. The V segment lost 1 base and the J segment 3 bases; nucleotides outside the gene matches: 6. Germline V gives CDR1 SEHNR, CDR2 FQNEAQ (reference sequence). This CDR3 has 17 residues. This sample was included in a study of OX40 agonist ivuxolimab in advanced cancers. TCRdb keeps only in-frame clones here, not all; method: immunoSEQ multiplex PCR. The table records about 38,000 clones, 80% to 95% of them present only once. This specimen consisted of CD4+ or CD8+ T cells sorted from blood, obtained in a trial of the OX40 agonist ivuxolimab. J is TRBJ2-3 and V is TRBV7-9; 11 bases are a match to TRBD1. The sequence was collected from an adult with an advanced solid tumor such as melanoma, head and neck, liver or kidney cancer. The DNA for the CDR3 is TGTGCCAGCAGCTTAGGGACAGGGGGCGGCCAGACAGATACGCAGTATTTT. The encoded protein is CASSLGTGGGQTDTQYF.